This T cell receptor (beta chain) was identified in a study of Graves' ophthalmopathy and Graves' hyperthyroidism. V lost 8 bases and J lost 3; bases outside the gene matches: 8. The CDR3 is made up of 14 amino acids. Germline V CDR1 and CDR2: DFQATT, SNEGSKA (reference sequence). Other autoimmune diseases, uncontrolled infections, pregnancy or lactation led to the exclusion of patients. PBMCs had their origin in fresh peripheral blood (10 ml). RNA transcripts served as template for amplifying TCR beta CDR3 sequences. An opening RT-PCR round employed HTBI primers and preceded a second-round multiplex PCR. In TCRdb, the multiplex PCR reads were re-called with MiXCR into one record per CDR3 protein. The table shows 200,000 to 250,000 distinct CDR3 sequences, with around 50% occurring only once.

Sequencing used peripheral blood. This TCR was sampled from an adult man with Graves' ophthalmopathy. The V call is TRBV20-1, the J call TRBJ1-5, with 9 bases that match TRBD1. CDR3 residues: CSTRQGGFNQPQHF. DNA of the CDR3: TGCAGTACGCGACAGGGGGGATTCAATCAGCCCCAGCATTTT.